The rows below give T cell receptor beta chains drawn from one sample of a study of identical twins. Using its own MiXCR run on the 5' RACE reads, TCRdb lists one record per CDR3 protein. The table lists approximately 220,000 distinct CDR3 sequences, around 8% of them singletons. The sample was also linked to a second study, of yellow fever vaccine responses in identical twins.

Sequenced input: memory (CD45RO+) T cells sorted from blood. The origin of the receptors is a young woman in good health. CDR3s include the opening cysteine and the closing phenylalanine or tryptophan. A D gene is named only where the DNA matches it firmly. Clone size is stated in some rows and not others, as once, few, many or a class when expanded.

abundance,j_gene,d_gene,v_gene,CDR3aa,CDR3nt
.,TRBJ2-7,TRBD2,TRBV6-1,CASTPTSGPAQRYEQYF,TGTGCCAGCACCCCTACTAGCGGGCCCGCCCAACGATACGAGCAGTACTTC
few,TRBJ1-2,.,TRBV28,CASRLGGGNYGYTF,TGTGCCAGCAGGTTAGGGGGGGGAAACTATGGCTACACCTTC
few,TRBJ2-7,TRBD1,TRBV20-1,CSANRGGGEQYF,TGCAGTGCTAACAGGGGCGGAGGCGAGCAGTACTTC
many,TRBJ1-1,.,TRBV20-1,CSAILPTVNTEAFF,TGCAGTGCTATACTCCCGACAGTGAACACTGAAGCTTTCTTT
many,TRBJ2-7,TRBD1,TRBV5-1,CASSSTDRGSREYF,TGCGCCAGCAGCTCCACCGACAGGGGATCACGGGAGTACTTC
many,TRBJ1-1,.,TRBV20-1,CSAGPTSTQNTEAFF,TGCAGTGCTGGACCTACCTCGACACAGAACACTGAAGCTTTCTTT
many,TRBJ2-7,.,TRBV3-1,CASSQGVYEQYF,TGTGCCAGCAGCCAAGGGGTCTACGAGCAGTACTTC
.,TRBJ2-7,.,TRBV28,CASSGDSEQYF,TGTGCCAGCAGTGGAGACAGCGAGCAGTACTTC
.,TRBJ2-4,TRBD2,TRBV2,CASRPGRTSGGQNIQYF,TGTGCCAGTCGCCCAGGCCGGACTAGCGGGGGGCAAAACATTCAGTACTTC
few,TRBJ2-1,.,TRBV7-2,CASSLEPGAGRNEQFF,TGTGCCAGCAGCTTAGAGCCCGGGGCGGGAAGGAATGAGCAGTTCTTC
many,TRBJ1-1,.,TRBV20-1,CSARTPDREGTEAFF,TGCAGTGCTAGAACCCCCGACCGGGAAGGCACTGAAGCTTTCTTT
many,TRBJ2-5,.,TRBV6-2/TRBV6-3,CATALGEQETQYF,TGTGCCACCGCCTTGGGGGAACAAGAGACCCAGTACTTC
.,TRBJ1-2,TRBD1,TRBV7-2,CASSLGTGNYGYTF,TGTGCCAGCAGCTTAGGGACAGGGAACTATGGCTACACCTTC
few,TRBJ2-5,.,TRBV28,CASSPGRGLLKETQYF,TGTGCCAGCAGCCCGGGTAGAGGCCTCCTAAAAGAGACCCAGTACTTC
.,TRBJ2-3,.,TRBV14,CASSQVGAALPTDTQYF,TGTGCCAGCAGCCAAGTCGGAGCGGCCCTCCCCACAGATACGCAGTATTTT
.,TRBJ2-6,TRBD1,TRBV19,CASVQGASGANVLTF,TGTGCCAGTGTACAGGGGGCGTCTGGGGCCAACGTCCTGACTTTC
many,TRBJ1-1,.,TRBV6-5,CASRTNTEAFF,TGTGCCAGCAGGACCAACACTGAAGCTTTCTTT
.,TRBJ2-2,TRBD1,TRBV5-5,CASSLIQGATGELFF,TGTGCCAGCAGCTTGATCCAGGGGGCGACCGGGGAGCTGTTTTTT
.,TRBJ2-5,.,TRBV11-2,CASSSDRTETQYF,TGTGCCAGCAGCTCCGACAGAACGGAGACCCAGTACTTC
.,TRBJ2-7,TRBD1,TRBV28,CASSRGGTGAAEQYF,TGTGCCAGCAGCCGTGGGGGGACAGGTGCCGCCGAGCAGTACTTC
.,TRBJ2-1,.,TRBV24-1,CATSSTANSYNEQFF,TGTGCCACCAGTTCGACAGCGAACTCCTACAATGAGCAGTTCTTC
.,TRBJ2-3,.,TRBV4-2,CASSQENSGVDSTDTQYF,TGTGCCAGCAGCCAAGAAAATTCGGGGGTAGATAGCACAGATACGCAGTATTTT
many,TRBJ2-1,TRBD2,TRBV6-2/TRBV6-3,CASSLLGGLNEQFF,TGTGCCAGCAGTCTCCTGGGGGGGTTGAATGAGCAGTTCTTC
.,TRBJ2-3,.,TRBV9,CASSDLDRIADTQYF,TGTGCCAGCAGCGACCTGGACAGAATAGCGGATACGCAGTATTTT
few,TRBJ2-7,.,TRBV15,CATSRAGQGYEQYF,TGTGCCACCAGCAGAGCAGGTCAGGGCTACGAGCAGTACTTC
few,TRBJ2-7,.,TRBV11-2,CASDPGHSYEQYF,TGTGCCAGTGATCCGGGCCATAGTTACGAGCAGTACTTC
.,TRBJ1-4,.,TRBV5-4,CASSQQGSTNEKLFF,TGTGCCAGCAGCCAGCAGGGTTCCACTAATGAAAAACTGTTTTTT
.,TRBJ2-5,.,TRBV5-4,CASSLKGGETQYF,TGTGCCAGCAGCTTGAAAGGTGGGGAGACCCAGTACTTC
many,TRBJ1-1,.,TRBV5-4,CASSSPGGEAFF,TGTGCCAGCAGCTCCCCAGGCGGTGAAGCTTTCTTT
few,TRBJ1-4,.,TRBV3-1,CASSQDDRSSSKLFF,TGTGCCAGCAGCCAAGACGACAGGTCCTCATCAAAACTGTTTTTT
few,TRBJ2-5,.,TRBV12-5,CASGFGSLGPGEETQYF,TGTGCTAGTGGTTTTGGTTCGCTCGGCCCCGGGGAAGAGACCCAGTACTTC
.,TRBJ2-7,TRBD1,TRBV24-1,CATSDPGQGAYEQYF,TGTGCCACCAGTGACCCGGGACAGGGGGCCTACGAGCAGTACTTC
few,TRBJ2-7,TRBD1,TRBV7-9,CASSPSTGGTREQYF,TGTGCCAGCAGCCCTTCGACAGGGGGTACGAGGGAGCAGTACTTC